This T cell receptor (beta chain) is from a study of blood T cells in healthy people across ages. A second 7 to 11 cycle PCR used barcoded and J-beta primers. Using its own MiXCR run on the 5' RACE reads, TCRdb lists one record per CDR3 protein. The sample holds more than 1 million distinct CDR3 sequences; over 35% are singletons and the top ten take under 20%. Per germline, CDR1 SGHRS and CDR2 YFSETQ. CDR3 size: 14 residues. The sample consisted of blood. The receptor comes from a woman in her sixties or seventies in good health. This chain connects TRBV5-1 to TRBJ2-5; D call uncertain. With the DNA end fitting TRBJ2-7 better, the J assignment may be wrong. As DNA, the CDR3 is TGCGCCAGCAGCTTGGGGCAGTCGTTCTACGAGCAGTACTTC. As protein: CASSLGQSFYEQYF.